These 29 T cell receptor beta chains were all obtained from the same sample, sequenced in a study of CD8 T cells in ankylosing spondylitis. TCRdb used MiXCR to reprocess the 5' RACE reads, holding one entry per CDR3 protein. The sample lists 250,000 or so distinct CDR3 sequences, under 30% occurring once. Source material: blood, either unsorted or a sorted T cell fraction (not recorded which). Source of these receptors: a male donor with ankylosing spondylitis or in good health (not recorded which).

The CDR3 sequence: CASSPNDNRLAGETQYF. DNA for the CDR3: TGTGCCAGCAGCCCCAACGACAACCGACTAGCGGGGGAGACCCAGTACTTC. The chain links TRBV6-1 to TRBJ2-5; 11 bases match TRBD2. The CDR3 consists of 17 residues. From germline, CDR1 is MNHNS and CDR2 SASEGT. V dropped 6 bases and J dropped 5; count of bases not matched to a gene: 14.

This clonotype appeared many times. This chain links TRBV4-2 with TRBJ2-1; unclear D gene. The length of the CDR3 is 14 residues. Trimming pared 3 bases from V and 8 bases from J, leaving 14 bases between. Per the germline V gene, CDR1 is LGHNA and CDR2 is YNFKEQ. The CDR3 DNA sequence: TGTGCCAGCAGCCAGTATCTACCCGTAGATGAGCAGTTCTTC. Translation: CASSQYLPVDEQFF.

This clonotype was detected ten times or more. The chain joins TRBV6-4 to TRBJ2-1, with a tentative D call TRBD2 (5 bases). The CDR3 contains 12 residues. V dropped 0 bases and J dropped 9 bases, with 6 bases sitting between them. CDR1 and CDR2 from the germline V gene are MRHNA and SNTAGT. The CDR3 is CASSDSAGEQFF. In DNA form, the CDR3 reads TGTGCCAGCAGTGACTCGGCGGGTGAGCAGTTCTTC.

The chain recombines TRBV6-7 with TRBJ1-3; D unclear. TRBV6-7 is assigned to the ORF class and has an uncertain function. CDR3 length: 15 residues. V lost 5 bases and J lost 0, with 11 bases in between. The CDR3 sequence is CASSHTERSGNTIYF. In DNA form, the CDR3 reads TGTGCCAGCAGTCACACTGAGCGCTCTGGAAACACCATATATTTT.

Note on this clonotype: A much larger clone differs from this one at a single base, so this may be a read error. The rearrangement links TRBV20-1 to TRBJ1-5, with D uncertain. CDR1 is DFQATT and CDR2 is SNEGSKA in the germline V gene (reference sequence). The CDR3 covers 12 residues. The V gene lost 7 bases and the J gene lost 1 base, with 8 bases spanning the gap. The CDR3 nucleotides are TGCAGTGAGGCGAGGAGCAATCAGCCCCAGCATTTT. Amino acids: CSEARSNQPQHF.

In its sample, this clonotype was seen a few times. The gene calls are TRBV15 and TRBJ1-2, with 11 bases lining up with TRBD1. The CDR3 is 15 residues long. Germline V gene sequence: CDR1 LNHNV, CDR2 YYDKDF (reference sequence). J was trimmed by 4 bases and V by 5 bases; bases with no gene match: 6. CDR3 region: CATSGGQGATYGYTF. CDR3 nucleotide sequence: TGTGCCACCAGCGGCGGACAGGGGGCCACCTATGGCTACACCTTC.

This clonotype was seen ten or more times. This sequence joins TRBV20-1 and TRBJ2-5; D is ambiguous. Per germline, CDR1 DFQATT and CDR2 SNEGSKA (reference sequence). This CDR3 has 13 amino acids. V was clipped by 2 bases and J by 1 base, with 8 bases between them. CDR3 nucleotide sequence: TGCAGTGCTAGACTGGCCGGCCAAGAGACCCAGTACTTC. This gives the protein CSARLAGQETQYF.

This clonotype appeared many times. The rearrangement links TRBV3-1 to TRBJ1-2; 9 bases are shared with TRBD1. Germline CDR1 is LGHDT and CDR2 is YNNKEL (reference sequence). The CDR3 loop spans 14 amino acids. J gave up 8 bases and V 0 bases, and 4 bases lay outside the gene matches. The CDR3 DNA reads TGTGCCAGCAGCCAAGACGGGACAGGGTCCGGCTACACCTTC. Translation: CASSQDGTGSGYTF.

V and J are TRBV20-1 and TRBJ1-5; D is undetermined. In germline, CDR1 is DFQATT, CDR2 SNEGSKA (reference sequence). This CDR3 has 14 residues. Between the trimmed V and J ends, which lost 6 bases and 5 bases, there was a span of 17 bases. The CDR3 loop reads CSAPETGSYQPQHF. DNA of the CDR3: TGCAGTGCCCCCGAAACGGGGTCGTATCAGCCCCAGCATTTT.

V and J are TRBV6-5 and TRBJ2-2; D may be TRBD2 (5 bases). The CDR3 runs 16 residues. Trimming took off 4 bases at V and 3 bases at J, with 15 bases between the two ends. The V gene's germline CDR1 is MNHEY and CDR2 SVGAGI. Here the CDR3 reads CASSSRSSEYTGELFF. The CDR3 DNA is TGTGCCAGCAGTTCCCGGAGTAGCGAGTACACCGGGGAGCTGTTTTTT.

This clonotype was counted ten times or more. This sequence joins TRBV15 and TRBJ1-1, with D unresolved. The CDR3 spans 13 residues. The germline V and J ends were trimmed by 0 bases and 1 base, with 3 bases remaining between them. Germline lookup yields CDR1 LNHNV and CDR2 YYDKDF (reference sequence). CDR3 DNA: TGTGCCACCAGCAGAGACCCGAACACTGAAGCTTTCTTT. Residues: CATSRDPNTEAFF.

The CDR3 region is CASSLGTSGLDEQFF. In DNA, the CDR3 is TGTGCCAGCAGCCTCGGGACTAGCGGCCTCGATGAGCAGTTCTTC. This chain links TRBV7-2 with TRBJ2-1; 11 bases match TRBD2. This CDR3 is 15 amino acids long. V was pared by 5 bases and J by 8 bases, with 8 bases of the junction left unmatched. Germline loops: CDR1 SGHTA, CDR2 FQGNSA.

This clonotype was detected many times. V and J are TRBV12-3 or TRBV12-4 and TRBJ2-5, with D uncertain. The CDR3 consists of 12 residues. Trimming took off 4 bases at V and 5 bases at J, with 8 bases between the two ends. The CDR3 spells CASSSDGETQYF. The CDR3, as DNA: TGTGCCAGCAGTTCGGACGGCGAGACCCAGTACTTC.

V and J are TRBV12-3 or TRBV12-4 and TRBJ2-2, with D unresolved. The CDR3 has 16 amino acids. Trimming took 6 bases from V and 3 from J, leaving 17 bases between them. In DNA, the CDR3 is TGTGCCAGCAGCCAACCTTATCCACTATACACCGGGGAGCTGTTTTTT. It is translated as CASSQPYPLYTGELFF.

CDR3 coding DNA: TGTGCCATCAGGAGTGGCGGGGGCTCGAACACCGGGGAGCTGTTTTTT. Its translation is CAIRSGGGSNTGELFF. The chain combines TRBV10-3 with TRBJ2-2, with D maybe TRBD2 (7 bases). The CDR3 loop spans 16 amino acids. V dropped 6 bases and J dropped 0 bases, with 14 bases sitting between them. CDR1 is ENHRY and CDR2 is SYGVKD in the germline V gene.

This clonotype was seen ten or more times. The rearrangement uses TRBV5-1 and TRBJ1-5, with a possible D match to TRBD1 (5 bases). Per germline, CDR1 SGHRS and CDR2 YFSETQ. V lost 0 bases to trimming and J lost 3 bases, with 7 bases between them. The CDR3 has 14 residues. The CDR3: CASSLEGHNQPQHF. In nucleotides, the CDR3 is TGCGCCAGCAGCTTGGAGGGGCACAATCAGCCCCAGCATTTT.

The chain carries TRBV2 and TRBJ2-7; TRBD1 matches at 8 bases. The CDR3 extends over 15 amino acids. Looked up from germline, CDR1 is SNHLY and CDR2 is FYNNEI. Trimming removed 5 bases from V and 0 bases from J; junction bases left unmatched: 6. The CDR3 sequence: CASSPRTGSSYEQYF. The CDR3, as DNA: TGTGCCAGCAGTCCTCGGACAGGGAGCTCCTACGAGCAGTACTTC.

At least ten counts were recorded for this clonotype. The chain uses TRBV20-1 and TRBJ1-2; D is undetermined. The CDR3 sequence is 11 residues long. Germline-derived CDR1 and CDR2 are DFQATT and SNEGSKA (reference sequence). Trimming took 5 bases from V and 8 from J, leaving 12 bases between them. In DNA, the CDR3 is TGCAGTGCTTCCCTCGAACCGGGCTACACCTTC. This codes for CSASLEPGYTF.

This clonotype was detected ten times or more. The chain has TRBV20-1 and TRBJ2-7, with D perhaps TRBD1 (6 bases). V was shortened by 6 bases and J by 1 base, with 10 bases between the two germline ends. This CDR3 is 12 amino acids long. Germline CDR1 is DFQATT and CDR2 is SNEGSKA (reference sequence). CDR3 loop: CSAQGLSYEQYF. Here the CDR3 DNA reads TGCAGTGCACAGGGCCTATCCTACGAGCAGTACTTC.

This clonotype was picked up a small number of times. The V gene is TRBV9, the J gene TRBJ2-1; TRBD2 matches 7 bases. The J segment lost 9 bases and the V segment lost 6 bases, leaving 3 bases of the junction unmatched. CDR1 and CDR2 (germline): SGDLS, YYNGEE. The CDR3 extends over 11 amino acids. DNA of the CDR3: TGTGCCAGCACGGGCGGGGGTGAGCAGTTCTTC. As protein: CASTGGGEQFF. Combining the CDR3 with reference TRBV9 and TRBJ2-1 gives the whole variable domain DSGVTQTPKHLITATGQRVTLRCSPRSGDLSVYWYQQSLDQGLQFLIQYYNGEERAKGNILERFSAQQFPDLHSELNLSSLELGDSALYFCASTGGGEQFFGPGTRLTVL.

This chain links TRBV20-1 with TRBJ2-7; D gene unclear. Trimming cost V 3 bases and J 5 bases, with 11 bases left between them. The CDR3 extends over 12 amino acids. Germline V gene sequence: CDR1 DFQATT, CDR2 SNEGSKA (reference sequence). The CDR3 nucleotides are TGCAGTGCTAGCCAGCCCTCTGACGAGCAGTACTTC. Translation: CSASQPSDEQYF.

The genes are TRBV12-3 or TRBV12-4 and TRBJ2-1; 7 nucleotides line up with TRBD2. V gave up 2 bases and J gave up 3 bases; unmatched junction bases: 4. The CDR3 consists of 15 residues. The CDR3 loop reads CASSLPLAVYNEQFF. For the CDR3, the DNA is TGTGCCAGCAGTTTACCCCTAGCGGTCTACAATGAGCAGTTCTTC.

This rearrangement joins TRBV20-1 to TRBJ2-1; D call uncertain. Germline assignment: CDR1 DFQATT and CDR2 SNEGSKA (reference sequence). The CDR3 runs 11 residues. Trimming left V 3 bases short and J 14 bases short, with 14 bases between. As DNA, the CDR3 is TGCAGTGCTAGCCTCCATGAGCTTGAGTTCTTC. Residues: CSASLHELEFF.

The chain recombines TRBV5-1 with TRBJ1-6, with 7 bases that match TRBD1. Germline V gene sequence: CDR1 SGHRS, CDR2 YFSETQ. This CDR3 has 16 residues. Trimming at V came to 4 bases and at J to 7 bases, leaving 11 bases not matched to a gene. This CDR3 reads CASSMTGSVGNSPLHF. CDR3 bases: TGCGCCAGCAGCATGACAGGGAGTGTGGGCAATTCACCCCTCCACTTT.

This clonotype appeared a few times. DNA of the CDR3: TGTGCCAGTAGTGCCAGGGAAAAGGATGAGCAGTTCTTC. It codes for CASSAREKDEQFF. This chain connects TRBV19 to TRBJ2-1; maybe TRBD1 (5 bases). V dropped 5 bases and J dropped 8 bases, with 13 bases sitting between them. This CDR3 is 13 amino acids long. Germline CDR1 LNHDA, CDR2 SQIVND (reference sequence).

This clonotype came up a few times. The chain employs TRBV20-1 and TRBJ2-1; TRBD2 might be the D (5 bases). The ends were cut back, 1 base at V and 8 bases at J, with 9 bases in the middle. The CDR3 has 12 amino acids. The V gene's germline CDR1 is DFQATT and CDR2 SNEGSKA (reference sequence). The CDR3 sequence is CSARARAYEQFF. The DNA of the CDR3 is TGCAGTGCTAGAGCGCGGGCCTATGAGCAGTTCTTC.

At least ten counts were recorded for this clonotype. The V and J genes are TRBV29-1 and TRBJ1-1; no definite D call. This CDR3 region has 10 residues. The V end lost 4 bases, the J end lost 9 bases, and 9 bases lay between the germline ends. Germline V gene lookup returns CDR1 SQVTM and CDR2 ANQGSEA. The CDR3 DNA reads TGCAGCGTTGGCCCAGGTAAAGCTTTCTTT. Its translation is CSVGPGKAFF.

This clonotype was detected only a few times. V usage is TRBV20-1 and J usage is TRBJ2-5, with 11 bases fitting TRBD2. CDR1 DFQATT and CDR2 SNEGSKA come from the germline V gene (reference sequence). The CDR3 is 13 residues long. V dropped 5 bases and J dropped 9; count of bases not matched to a gene: 8. The CDR3 region is CSASTSGGLSQYF. The CDR3 bases are TGCAGTGCTTCAACTAGCGGGGGTCTGTCCCAGTACTTC.

The gene calls are TRBV12-3 or TRBV12-4 and TRBJ1-5; 11 bases agree with TRBD1. Germline trimming cut 3 bases from V and 7 bases from J; bases unmatched to any gene: 8. The CDR3 contains 16 residues. CDR3 DNA: TGTGCCAGCAGTTTTGGGACAGGGGGTCTAGGGCAGCCCCAGCATTTT. Translated, it gives CASSFGTGGLGQPQHF.